The clone carrying this T cell receptor beta chain appeared a single time. Its target is unknown. V trimming: 3 bases; J trimming: 1 base; junction bases outside the gene matches: 10. This CDR3 is 17 amino acids long. Germline values: CDR1 SGHRS, CDR2 YFSETQ. Among the patients, none had received any treatment before thyroid surgery. Per the study methods: Between-group CDR3 differences, defined by clinicopathological status, yielded a distant-metastasis classifier for papillary thyroid cancer. TCRdb re-processed the PCR reads through MiXCR. Here the V and J calls rest on TCRdb's processing, not on the authors' analysis. In the table there are approximately 12,000 clones, about 33% of which are singletons. The sample is drawn from a study of metastatic and nonmetastatic thyroid tumors. Study background: Blood and tumor or nodule tissue repertoires from malignant and benign thyroid patients were compared. Whole-study results and caveats: Patients with malignant thyroid tumors reportedly had significantly higher TCR beta diversity than those with benign nodules, in blood and tumor.

This TCR derives from a male donor with papillary thyroid cancer or a benign thyroid nodule (not recorded which). Some clones in this sample may be carry-over from other donors' samples. Sequencing input: tumor tissue. The chain has TRBV5-1 and TRBJ1-1; TRBD1 matches 9 bases. The CDR3 sequence: CASSSNPATGGNTEAFF. CDR3 in DNA: TGCGCCAGCAGCTCGAACCCAGCGACAGGGGGGAACACTGAAGCTTTCTTT.